Here is one T cell receptor beta chain with its context. This entry belongs to a study of blood T cell repertoires in COVID-19. Overall study context: T cells, B-cell-depleted T cells, or PBMCs supplied cDNA or gDNA.

As handled by the study authors: Counts of nucleated cells, estimated from reference gene primer amplification, were obtained. The assay was immunoSEQ multiplex PCR, and TCRdb's table has in-frame clones only and misses some. D and trimming were read from the DNA, whereas the V and J calls and clone size are those reported in that table. The sample has hundreds of thousands of clones; 83% are singletons. This CDR3 is 15 amino acids long. Germline V lookup: CDR1 MNHEY, CDR2 SVGEGT. Deletions cut 5 bases from V and 0 bases from J, with 12 bases between. This TCR came from a woman in her 70s with active or convalescent COVID-19. Sequenced: peripheral blood. The V gene is TRBV6-2 or TRBV6-3, the J gene TRBJ2-3; a possible D gene is TRBD1 (6 bases). CDR3: CASSLRGDSTDTQYF. CDR3 nucleotides: TGTGCCAGCAGTCTCAGGGGCGATAGCACAGATACGCAGTATTTT.